This TCR beta chain emerged from a study of blood T cell repertoires in COVID-19 (dated by TCRdb to about 2020). About the investigation overall: The collaborator samples originated in the United States, Italy and Spain and spanned the acute and convalescent phases of COVID-19. The prospective study material was composed of cDNA or gDNA derived from T cells, B-cell-depleted T cells, or PBMCs. Subjects who had been exposed to COVID-19, were actively infected with it, or had recovered from it provided the deeply sampled blood TCRbeta repertoires that made up the dataset. The repertoires were made available in a free public database intended to serve as a resource for research on the immune response to SARS-CoV-2. The samples were drawn from the first 160 participants of the ongoing ImmuneRACE study and from 950 to 1,500 subjects provided by 6 global collaborators. A de-identified subject ID, COVID-19 status, age in years and sex were almost always included in the sample metadata. Where HLA class I and class II types were available, the types were taken from metadata supplied by the sample provider, not from assay-based typing. What the research found in general, with its limitations: The quantity of clinical and demographic metadata differed by source and by participant and was supplied without curation.

One collaborating source in Seattle enrolled patients while the patients were actively infected and followed the patients over time throughout the course of disease. Each collaborating institution followed its own protocols to collect whole blood in K2EDTA tubes. For TCRbeta analysis, collaborators shipped samples in one of three forms: frozen whole blood, isolated PBMCs, or DNA extracted from either of those sample types. Note on this clone: The antigen it recognizes is unknown. Base-call qualities are not available, and no considerably larger clone is one nucleotide away.

From the cysteine up to the phenylalanine, the CDR3 has a length of 15 residues. Only the CDR3 portion is preserved as DNA: 45 bases, with reading frame beginning at the first base. Trimming accounts for 5 bases at V and 6 bases at J, while the number of junction bases matched to no gene is 9. From a lookup of the germline V gene (reference sequence), CDR1 and CDR2 are LNHNV and YYDKDF. The immunoSEQ Assay, a bias-controlled multiplex PCR, was used to amplify TCRbeta CDR3 regions from genomic DNA. The original pipeline was this. Within the assay, amplification of reference gene primers was used to estimate how many nucleated cells each sample contained. Sequence reads were collapsed and filtered to measure the absolute abundance of every unique TCRbeta CDR3 rearrangement. For each sample, productive Simpson clonality was calculated as the square root of Simpson's diversity index over productive rearrangements. Entries here come from immuneACCESS through TCRdb and include only in-frame sequences with V and J called. Some clones fail to appear in such tables; in the studies checked, an unresolved V gene covers under half of the shortfall, and the cause of the remainder is unknown. For V, J and clone size, that table is used; D and trimming come from the DNA. The sample table holds 150,000 to 190,000 clones, of which approximately 81% were seen once. 7% to 10% of the sample belongs to the ten largest clones.

The sample taken for sequencing was peripheral blood. The receptor was isolated from a woman aged 55-70 years with COVID-19, enrolled during active disease. The V and J genes are TRBV15 and TRBJ2-1; a stretch of 8 junction bases matches TRBD1. This receptor carries the CDR3 CATSPLDREGNEQFF. The DNA sequence reads TGTGCCACCAGCCCGCTGGACAGGGAAGGCAATGAGCAGTTCTTC. Full variable domain (CDR3 extended with the reference TRBV15 and TRBJ2-1 proteins): DAMVIQNPRYQVTQFGKPVTLSCSQTLNHNVMYWYQQKSSQAPKLLFHYYDKDFNNEADTPDNFQSRRPNTSFCFLDIRSPGLGDTAMYLCATSPLDREGNEQFFGPGTRLTVL.